A selection of T cell receptor beta chains follows, all from one sample in a study of cytomegalovirus exposure and HLA in healthy donors. Profiling relied on immunoSEQ multiplex PCR, and the TCRdb table lists in-frame clones only, not all of them. This sample has under 150,000 clones, with 82% found just once. Sequencing was carried out using PBMCs. The source of these receptors is a male donor in good health and CMV-seropositive. The conserved cysteine and the conserved F or W are not part of the CDR3 here. The D gene is left open where the match is weak. Clone size, where shown, is once, few, many, or a class for clones that have expanded.

TRBD1	TRBV7-9	NA	TRBJ2-5	SSSLGGLPGTQY
NA	TRBV7-9	NA	TRBJ2-5	ASSPGPNQETQY
NA	TRBV7-9	NA	TRBJ1-5	ASSLGNNQPQH
TRBD1	TRBV9	NA	TRBJ2-1	ASSVQGVNYNEQF
NA	TRBV19	NA	TRBJ1-5	ASNLGAQPQH
NA	TRBV27	once	TRBJ2-7	ASSLMGDYEQY
TRBD1	TRBV5-4	NA	TRBJ1-6	ASSLSTGGRSPLH
TRBD2	TRBV9	NA	TRBJ2-3	ASSVVAGGPDTQY
NA	TRBV9	NA	TRBJ1-1	ASSVQGVDTEAF
NA	TRBV19	NA	TRBJ1-5	ASSFFLTPEPQH
TRBD2	TRBV28	NA	TRBJ2-7	ASSVASGTREQY
TRBD1	TRBV4-1	NA	TRBJ2-1	ASSQEGGPYNEQF
TRBD2	TRBV5-4	NA	TRBJ2-7	ASSLGGAGVRYEQY
TRBD1	TRBV5-3	once	TRBJ1-5	ARSQRTGPQPQH
TRBD1	TRBV4-3	NA	TRBJ2-7	ASSQVQGTAYEQY
TRBD2	TRBV5-4	once	TRBJ2-7	ASSVAGGPGEQY
TRBD1	TRBV28	once	TRBJ1-4	ASQRQGAVELF